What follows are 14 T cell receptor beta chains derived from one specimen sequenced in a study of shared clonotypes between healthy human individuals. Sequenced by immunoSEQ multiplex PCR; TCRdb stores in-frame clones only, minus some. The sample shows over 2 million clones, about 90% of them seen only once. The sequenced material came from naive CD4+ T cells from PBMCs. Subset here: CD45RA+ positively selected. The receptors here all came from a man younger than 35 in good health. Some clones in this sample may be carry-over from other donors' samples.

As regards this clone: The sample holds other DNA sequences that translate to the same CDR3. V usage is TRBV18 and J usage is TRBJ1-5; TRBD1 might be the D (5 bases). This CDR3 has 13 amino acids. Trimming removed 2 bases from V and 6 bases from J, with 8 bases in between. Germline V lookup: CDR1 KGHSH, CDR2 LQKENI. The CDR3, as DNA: TGTGCCAGCTCACCAGGGGCGAGTCAGCCCCAGCATTTT. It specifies CASSPGASQPQHF.

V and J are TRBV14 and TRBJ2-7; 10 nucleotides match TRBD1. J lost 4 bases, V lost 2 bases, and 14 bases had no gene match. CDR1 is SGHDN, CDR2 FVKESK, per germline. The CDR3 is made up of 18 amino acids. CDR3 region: CASSQPDRGTGDGYEQYF. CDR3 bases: TGTGCCAGCAGCCAACCAGATAGAGGGACAGGGGATGGGTACGAGCAGTACTTC.

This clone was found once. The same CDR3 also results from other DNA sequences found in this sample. The CDR3 sequence: CASSGGGNQPQHF. In DNA form, the CDR3 reads TGTGCCAGCAGTGGGGGGGGCAATCAGCCCCAGCATTTT. The chain recombines TRBV9 with TRBJ1-5; D may be TRBD1 (5 bases). The CDR3 loop spans 13 amino acids. The germline V gene encodes CDR1 SGDLS and CDR2 YYNGEE. V was pared by 5 bases and J by 2 bases, with 8 bases between.

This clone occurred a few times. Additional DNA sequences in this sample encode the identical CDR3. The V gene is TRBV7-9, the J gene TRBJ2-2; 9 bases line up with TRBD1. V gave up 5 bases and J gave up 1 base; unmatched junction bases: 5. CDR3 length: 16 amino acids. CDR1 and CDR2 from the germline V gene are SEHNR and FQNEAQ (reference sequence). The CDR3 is CASSLPGQGNTGELFF. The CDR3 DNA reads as TGTGCCAGCAGCCTACCGGGACAGGGGAACACCGGGGAGCTGTTTTTT.

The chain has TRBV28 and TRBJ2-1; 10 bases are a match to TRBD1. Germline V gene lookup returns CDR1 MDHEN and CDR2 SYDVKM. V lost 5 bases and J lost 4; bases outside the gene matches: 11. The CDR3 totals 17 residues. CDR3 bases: TGTGCCAGCAGTGCCCGCCTGACAGGGGGCCTTTACAATGAGCAGTTCTTC. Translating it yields CASSARLTGGLYNEQFF.

CDR3 residues: CASSFGGSLNEQFF. CDR3 in DNA: TGCGCCAGCAGCTTTGGCGGGAGCTTGAATGAGCAGTTCTTC. The chain recombines TRBV5-1 with TRBJ2-1; 7 bases are a match to TRBD2. The CDR3 contains 14 residues. Germline V gives CDR1 SGHRS, CDR2 YFSETQ. With 2 bases clipped from V and 7 bases from J, the junction kept 6 bases outside the gene matches.

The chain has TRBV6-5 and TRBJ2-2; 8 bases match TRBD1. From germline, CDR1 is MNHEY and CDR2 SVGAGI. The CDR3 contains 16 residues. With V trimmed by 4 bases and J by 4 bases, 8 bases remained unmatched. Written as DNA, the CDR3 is TGTGCCAGCAGTTTTGGACAGGGTCGATTCACCGGGGAGCTGTTTTTT. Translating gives CASSFGQGRFTGELFF.

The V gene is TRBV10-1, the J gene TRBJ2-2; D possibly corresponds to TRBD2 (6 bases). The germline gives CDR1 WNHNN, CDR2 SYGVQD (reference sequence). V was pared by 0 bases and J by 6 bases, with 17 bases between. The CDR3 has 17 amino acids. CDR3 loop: CASSESKVGGLAGELFF. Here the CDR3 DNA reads TGCGCCAGCAGTGAGTCGAAGGTTGGAGGGTTGGCCGGGGAGCTGTTTTTT.

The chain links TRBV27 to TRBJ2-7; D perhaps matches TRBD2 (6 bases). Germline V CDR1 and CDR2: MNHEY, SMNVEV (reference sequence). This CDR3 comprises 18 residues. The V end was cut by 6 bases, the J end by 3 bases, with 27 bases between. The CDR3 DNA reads TGTGCCAGCAGGACCAGAGGACTATACGAGGGAACCTTCTACGAGCAGTACTTC. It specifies CASRTRGLYEGTFYEQYF.

CDR3 nucleotides: TGTGCCAGTAGTCTATCCCCATTGGAAGGAAACACCATATATTTT. It is translated as CASSLSPLEGNTIYF. V gene TRBV19 combines with J gene TRBJ1-3; D is undetermined. The CDR3 covers 15 residues. CDR1 is LNHDA, CDR2 SQIVND, per germline (reference sequence). Between the trimmed V and J ends, which lost 5 bases and 4 bases, there was a span of 15 bases.

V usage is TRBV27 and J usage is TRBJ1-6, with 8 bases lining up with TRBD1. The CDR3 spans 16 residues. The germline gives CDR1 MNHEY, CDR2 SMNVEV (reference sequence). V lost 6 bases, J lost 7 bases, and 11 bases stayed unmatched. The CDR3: CASRSRGRIQNSPLHF. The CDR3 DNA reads TGTGCCAGCAGATCCAGGGGGCGCATTCAGAATTCACCCCTCCACTTT.

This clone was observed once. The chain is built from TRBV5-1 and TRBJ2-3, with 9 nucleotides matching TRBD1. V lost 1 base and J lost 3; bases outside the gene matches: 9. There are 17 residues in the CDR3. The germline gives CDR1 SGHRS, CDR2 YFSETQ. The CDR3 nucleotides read TGCGCCAGCAGCTTGAGCCGGGGGACAGGGTTAACAGATACGCAGTATTTT. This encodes CASSLSRGTGLTDTQYF. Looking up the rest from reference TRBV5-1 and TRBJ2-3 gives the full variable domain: KAGVTQTPRYLIKTRGQQVTLSCSPISGHRSVSWYQQTPGQGLQFLFEYFSETQRNKGNFPGRFSGRQFSNSRSEMNVSTLELGDSALYLCASSLSRGTGLTDTQYFGPGTRLTVL.

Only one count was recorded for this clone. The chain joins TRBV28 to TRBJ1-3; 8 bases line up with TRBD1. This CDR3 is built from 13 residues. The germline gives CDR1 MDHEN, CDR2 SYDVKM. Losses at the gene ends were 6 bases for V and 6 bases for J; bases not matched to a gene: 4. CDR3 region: CASRRTGTNTIYF. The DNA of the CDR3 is TGTGCCAGCAGGCGGACAGGGACAAACACCATATATTTT.

The CDR3 is CASSQGRGEDITPQHF. The DNA for the CDR3 is TGCGCCAGCAGCCAAGGGAGGGGCGAAGATATCACGCCCCAGCATTTT. The chain recombines TRBV4-3 with TRBJ1-5; maybe TRBD1 (5 bases). CDR1 is LGHNA and CDR2 is YSLEER in the germline V gene. CDR3 size: 16 residues. The ends were cut back, 1 base at V and 9 bases at J, with 19 bases in the middle.